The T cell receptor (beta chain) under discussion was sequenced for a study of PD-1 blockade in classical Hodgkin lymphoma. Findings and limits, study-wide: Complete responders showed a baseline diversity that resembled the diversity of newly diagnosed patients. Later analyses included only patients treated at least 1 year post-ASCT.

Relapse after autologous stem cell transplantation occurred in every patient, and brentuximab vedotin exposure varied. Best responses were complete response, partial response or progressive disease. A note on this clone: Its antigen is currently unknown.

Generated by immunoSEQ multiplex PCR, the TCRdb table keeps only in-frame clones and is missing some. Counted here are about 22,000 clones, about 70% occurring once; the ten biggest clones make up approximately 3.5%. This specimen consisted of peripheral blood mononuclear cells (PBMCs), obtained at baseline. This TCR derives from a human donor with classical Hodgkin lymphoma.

Here the CDR3 DNA reads TGCGCCAGCGGACGGAGCGGGGGGGTTTTACAAGAGACCCAGTACTTC. It codes for CASGRSGGVLQETQYF. This chain links TRBV5-1 with TRBJ2-5; 10 bases map to TRBD2. The V gene's germline CDR1 is SGHRS and CDR2 YFSETQ. V lost 7 bases to trimming and J lost 2 bases; unmatched junction nucleotides: 11. The CDR3 runs to 16 residues.